This record concerns one TCR beta chain sequence. Per the original methods: Amplification with reference gene primers provided the estimates of nucleated cell counts. Clones were read by immunoSEQ multiplex PCR, and TCRdb kept only the in-frame ones, dropping some. V and J calls plus clone size are reproduced from that table; the DNA served to infer D and trimming. The table shows under 300,000 clones, with 86% occurring only once. The record originates from a study of blood T cell repertoires in COVID-19. About the research overall: Sites in the United States, Italy and Spain provided acute and convalescent COVID-19 samples. Sources were T cells, B-cell-depleted T cells, or PBMCs; the material itself was cDNA or gDNA.

Germline trimming cut 10 bases from V and 1 base from J; bases unmatched to any gene: 7. Germline CDR1 reads MNHEY; CDR2 reads SMNVEV (reference sequence). The CDR3 spans 15 residues. J is TRBJ1-3 and V is TRBV27; 10 nucleotides line up with TRBD1. The sequenced sample was peripheral blood. This sequence was found in a man aged 25-45 years who had recovered from COVID-19. CDR3 residues: CATSDRGFSGNTIYF. The DNA of the CDR3 is TGTGCCACTTCGGACAGGGGGTTTTCTGGAAACACCATATATTTT.